The clone carrying this T cell receptor (beta chain) has only a few counts. The antigen is undetermined. One entry per CDR3 protein, called by TCRdb with MiXCR from the 5' RACE reads. The table has a few hundred thousand distinct CDR3 sequences, 9% to 15% seen once. The data were obtained in a study of identical twins. General study results and limits: With beta out-of-frame sequences, excess sharing by twins was weaker.

This CDR3 contains 15 residues. Trimming removed 2 bases at V and 3 bases at J, with 11 bases between. Germline V gene sequence: CDR1 SGHTA, CDR2 FQGNSA. This same sample was also part of a study on yellow fever vaccine responses in identical twins.

This chain connects TRBV7-2 to TRBJ2-1; D is unclear. Input material: CD8+ T cells sorted from blood. The sequence came from a woman between 18 and 29 years old in good health. CDR3 in amino acids: CASSLPSVLYNEQFF. The DNA of the CDR3 is TGTGCCAGCAGCTTACCTAGTGTACTCTACAATGAGCAGTTCTTC.